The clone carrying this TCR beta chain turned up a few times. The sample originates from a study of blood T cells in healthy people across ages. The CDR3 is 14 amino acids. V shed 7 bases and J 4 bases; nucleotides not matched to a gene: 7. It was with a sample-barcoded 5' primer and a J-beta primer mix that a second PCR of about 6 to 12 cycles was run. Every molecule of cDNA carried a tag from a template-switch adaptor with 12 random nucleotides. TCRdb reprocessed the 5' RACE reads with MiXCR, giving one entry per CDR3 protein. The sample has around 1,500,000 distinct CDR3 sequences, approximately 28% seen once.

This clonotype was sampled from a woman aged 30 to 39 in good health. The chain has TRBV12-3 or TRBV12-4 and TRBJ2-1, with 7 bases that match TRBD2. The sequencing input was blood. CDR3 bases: TGTGCCAGCAATTTGATGGGACTATACAATGAGCAGTTCTTC. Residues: CASNLMGLYNEQFF.